This T cell receptor (beta chain) was obtained from a study of Graves' ophthalmopathy and Graves' hyperthyroidism. Study-wide results and limits: Thyroid clonotypes that were expanded above 0.001 frequency mostly also appeared in blood.

Germline CDR1 DFQATT, CDR2 SNEGSKA (reference sequence). CDR3 length: 10 residues. Trimming took off 6 bases at V and 5 bases at J, with 8 bases between the two ends. Regarding this clonotype: The antigen remains unidentified.

RNA served as the template for amplifying TCR beta CDR3 regions. HTBI-primed first-round RT-PCR preceded second-round multiplex PCR. TCRdb reprocessed the multiplex PCR reads via MiXCR and lists one record per CDR3 protein. The sample has roughly 160,000 distinct CDR3 sequences, around 40% seen once; the top ten hold 8% to 9%. With a duration under 3 months, ophthalmopathy in the donors showed moderate-to-severe activity, CAS ≥3 and NOSPECS ≥4. Excluded: other autoimmune disease, uncontrolled infection, pregnancy or lactation. V and J are TRBV20-1 and TRBJ2-7; D call uncertain. The sequence derives from a man aged 25 to 40 with Graves' ophthalmopathy. Sequencing was performed on peripheral blood. This CDR3 reads CSASPHEQYF. In DNA form, the CDR3 reads TGCAGTGCGTCCCCCCACGAGCAGTACTTC.